The sample holds many counts of the clone carrying this T cell receptor (beta chain). Its matching antigen is unknown. Germline trimming cut 0 bases from V and 1 base from J; bases unmatched to any gene: 5. The CDR3 has 17 amino acids. The germline gives CDR1 LGHDT, CDR2 YNNKEL (reference sequence). Using unique molecular identifiers, the investigators prepared the TCRbeta library. In TCRdb, the PCR reads were re-called with MiXCR into one record per CDR3 protein. This table holds around 6,700 distinct CDR3 sequences, 15% to 20% found once. The data originate from a study of T-cell reconstitution after alpha-beta-depleted transplantation in children. General observations from the study: From surviving recipient T cells and thymic progenitors came the high day-60 TCRbeta diversity observed in some patients. T-cell counts and diversity were attributed mostly to newly produced T cells one year after transplant. As was reported, about two months after transplant, alpha-beta T cells came from several hundred expanded graft clones.

The input for sequencing was PBMCs, taken before TCRalphabeta/CD19-depleted stem cell transplant. The clonotype was recovered from a boy between 2 and 10 years old with acute lymphoblastic leukemia, due to receive a stem cell transplant. The rearrangement joins TRBV3-1 to TRBJ2-1; 8 positions agree with TRBD1. The CDR3 here is CASSQDFRGRSYNEQFF. CDR3 sequence (DNA): TGTGCCAGCAGCCAAGACTTCAGGGGGCGGTCCTACAATGAGCAGTTCTTC.